This TCR beta chain was identified during a study of CD8 T cells in Susac syndrome. Background on the study: When their blood was taken, patients with Susac syndrome were therapy-naive, taking corticosteroids, or taking intravenous immunoglobulin alone.

Per germline, CDR1 SEHNR and CDR2 FQNEAQ (reference sequence). Trimming took 6 bases from V and 5 from J; bases not matched to a gene: 11. This CDR3 comprises 16 residues. It was with random hexamers that 0.5 to 1 ug RNA was reverse transcribed. With immunoSEQ multiplex PCR, TCR beta CDR3 was amplified across 54 Vbeta and 13 Jbeta. TCRdb re-called the immunoSEQ multiplex PCR reads through MiXCR, storing one row per CDR3 protein. The sample gives roughly 180,000 distinct CDR3 sequences, roughly 94% of which show up once; 0.09% to 0.1% is in the top ten. TEMRA cells were enriched by FACS, while CD8+ and CD4+ T cells were obtained through a negative isolation that was performed magnetically.

The V and J genes are TRBV7-9 and TRBJ2-7, with 12 bases matching TRBD1. Sequenced material: CD4+ T cells from PBMCs. The TCR originated in a human donor with Susac syndrome. The CDR3 DNA reads as TGTGCCAGCAGTGTCTCCGGGACAGGGGGCGAAAACGAGCAGTACTTC. It encodes CASSVSGTGGENEQYF.